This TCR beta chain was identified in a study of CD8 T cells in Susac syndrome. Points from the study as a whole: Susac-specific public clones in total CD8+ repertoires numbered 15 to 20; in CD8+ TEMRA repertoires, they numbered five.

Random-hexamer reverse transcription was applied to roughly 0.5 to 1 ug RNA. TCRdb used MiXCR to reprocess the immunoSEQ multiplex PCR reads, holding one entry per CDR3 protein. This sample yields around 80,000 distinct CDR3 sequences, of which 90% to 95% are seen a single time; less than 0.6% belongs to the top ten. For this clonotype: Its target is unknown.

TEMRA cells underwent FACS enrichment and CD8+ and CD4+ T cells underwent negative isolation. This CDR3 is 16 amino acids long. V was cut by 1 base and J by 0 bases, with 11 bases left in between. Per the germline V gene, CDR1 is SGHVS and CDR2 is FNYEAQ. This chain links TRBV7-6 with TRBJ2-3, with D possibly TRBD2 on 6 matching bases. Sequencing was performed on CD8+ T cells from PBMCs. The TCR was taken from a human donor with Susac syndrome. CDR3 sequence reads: CASSLVAGTSTDTQYF. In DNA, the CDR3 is TGTGCCAGCAGCTTAGTTGCGGGAACTAGCACAGATACGCAGTATTTT.